The rows below give T cell receptor beta chains drawn from one sample of a study of chemoradiotherapy in HPV16-positive cancers. Clones were read by immunoSEQ multiplex PCR, and TCRdb kept only the in-frame ones, dropping some. The sample holds 10,000 to 15,000 clones, 60% to 75% seen once. Sample collection occurred from a patient who underwent chemoradiotherapy. These receptors were obtained from a human donor with HPV-associated anogenital cancer. The CDR3 runs from the conserved cysteine through the conserved F or W. Fields, in order: clone size, D gene, J gene, V gene, CDR3 protein. A D gene is named only where the DNA matches it firmly. Rows give clone size only sometimes, using once, few, many, or a class for an expanded clone.

size: .
D: .
J: TRBJ2-1
V: TRBV9
CDR3: CASSDGTLNEQFF

size: .
D: .
J: TRBJ1-1
V: TRBV4-3
CDR3: CASSQEPGNTEAFF

size: .
D: .
J: TRBJ1-1
V: TRBV5-1
CDR3: CASSRDYSGTEAFF

size: .
D: .
J: TRBJ2-2
V: TRBV27
CDR3: CASSPYPNTGELFF

size: .
D: .
J: TRBJ2-2
V: TRBV5-1
CDR3: CASSPGSGVNTGELFF

size: .
D: .
J: TRBJ1-1
V: TRBV4-3
CDR3: CASCDLVGAEAFF

size: .
D: .
J: TRBJ2-2
V: TRBV7-8
CDR3: CASSLEWPLSGELFF

size: .
D: TRBD1
J: TRBJ2-1
V: TRBV29-1
CDR3: CSVEPGQGYNEQFF

size: .
D: .
J: TRBJ2-1
V: TRBV7-9
CDR3: CASSLDFLFQGSSYNEQFF

size: .
D: TRBD2
J: TRBJ2-7
V: TRBV28
CDR3: CASSLPGLADEQYF

size: .
D: .
J: TRBJ1-1
V: TRBV4-3
CDR3: CASSQDQVLGTEAFF

size: .
D: .
J: TRBJ2-7
V: TRBV5-1
CDR3: CASTRDSVSYEQYF

size: .
D: .
J: TRBJ1-2
V: TRBV5-4
CDR3: CASSLFSGRAYGYTF

size: .
D: .
J: TRBJ1-5
V: TRBV10-3
CDR3: CAITDNSNQPQHF

size: .
D: TRBD2
J: TRBJ2-1
V: TRBV27
CDR3: CASSPRLAGGSYNEQFF

size: .
D: .
J: TRBJ1-5
V: TRBV29-1
CDR3: CSVQEGSNQPQHF

size: once
D: TRBD2
J: TRBJ2-7
V: TRBV11-2
CDR3: CASSSGLAGKLGSYEQYF

size: .
D: TRBD1
J: TRBJ1-1
V: TRBV6-1
CDR3: CASRETGYTEAFF

size: few
D: TRBD2
J: TRBJ2-7
V: TRBV7-2
CDR3: CASSREASGYEQYF